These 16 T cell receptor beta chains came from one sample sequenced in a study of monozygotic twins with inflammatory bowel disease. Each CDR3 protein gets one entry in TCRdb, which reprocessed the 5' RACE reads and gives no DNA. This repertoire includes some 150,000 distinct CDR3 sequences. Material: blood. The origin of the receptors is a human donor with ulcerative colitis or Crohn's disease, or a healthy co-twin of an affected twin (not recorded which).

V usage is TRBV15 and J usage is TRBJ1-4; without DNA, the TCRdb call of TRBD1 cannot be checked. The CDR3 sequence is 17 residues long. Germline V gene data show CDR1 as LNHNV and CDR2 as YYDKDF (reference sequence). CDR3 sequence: CATSSAWDGGIFEKLFF.

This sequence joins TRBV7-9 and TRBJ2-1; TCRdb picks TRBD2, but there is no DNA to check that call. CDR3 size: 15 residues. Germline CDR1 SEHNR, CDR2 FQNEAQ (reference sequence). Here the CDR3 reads CASSSGLADYNEQFF.

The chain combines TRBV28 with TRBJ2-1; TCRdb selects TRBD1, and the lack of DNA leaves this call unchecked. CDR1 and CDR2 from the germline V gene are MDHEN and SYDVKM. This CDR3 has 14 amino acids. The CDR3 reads CATARDRGINEQFF.

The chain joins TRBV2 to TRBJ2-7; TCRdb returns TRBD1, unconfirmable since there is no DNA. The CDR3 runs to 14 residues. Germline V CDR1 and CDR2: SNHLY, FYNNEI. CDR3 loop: CARTLGGGENEQYF.

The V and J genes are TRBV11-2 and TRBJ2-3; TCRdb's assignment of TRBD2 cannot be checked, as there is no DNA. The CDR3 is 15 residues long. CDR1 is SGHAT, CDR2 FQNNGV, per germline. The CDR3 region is CASSLLAGITDTQYF.

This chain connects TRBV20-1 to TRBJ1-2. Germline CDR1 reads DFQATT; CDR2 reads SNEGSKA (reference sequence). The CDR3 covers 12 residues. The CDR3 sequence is CSARVGSYGYTF.

The CDR3 loop reads CASSLVWELAADTQYF. The genes are TRBV12-3 or TRBV12-4 and TRBJ2-3; checking the TCRdb D call of TRBD2 is not possible without DNA. The CDR3 spans 16 residues.

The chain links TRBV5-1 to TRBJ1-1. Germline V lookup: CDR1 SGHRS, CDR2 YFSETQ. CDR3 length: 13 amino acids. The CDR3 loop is CASSLWGNTEAFF.

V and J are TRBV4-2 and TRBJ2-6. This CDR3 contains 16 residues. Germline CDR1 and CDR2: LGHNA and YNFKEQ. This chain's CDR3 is CASSQGRLSGANVLTF.

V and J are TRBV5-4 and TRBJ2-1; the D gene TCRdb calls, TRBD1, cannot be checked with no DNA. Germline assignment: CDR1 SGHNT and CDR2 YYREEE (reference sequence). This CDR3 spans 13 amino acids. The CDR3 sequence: CASSITVGDEQFF.

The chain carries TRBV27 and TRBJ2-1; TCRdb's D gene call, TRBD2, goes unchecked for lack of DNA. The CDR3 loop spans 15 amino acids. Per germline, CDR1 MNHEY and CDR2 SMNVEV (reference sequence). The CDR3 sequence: CASSSGLAGLSEQFF.

The CDR3 protein is CASSRRDTTYEQYF. This chain uses TRBV12-3 or TRBV12-4 with TRBJ2-7; there is no DNA to check the TCRdb D call of TRBD1. This CDR3 comprises 14 residues.

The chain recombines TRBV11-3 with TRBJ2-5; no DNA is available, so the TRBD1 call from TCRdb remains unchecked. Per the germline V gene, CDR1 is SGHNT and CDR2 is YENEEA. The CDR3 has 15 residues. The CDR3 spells CASSFGTGDGETQYF. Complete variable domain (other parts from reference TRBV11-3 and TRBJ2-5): EAGVVQSPRYKIIEKKQPVAFWCNPISGHNTLYWYLQNLGQGPELLIRYENEEAVDDSQLPKDRFSAERLKGVDSTLKIQPAELGDSAVYLCASSFGTGDGETQYFGPGTRLLVL.

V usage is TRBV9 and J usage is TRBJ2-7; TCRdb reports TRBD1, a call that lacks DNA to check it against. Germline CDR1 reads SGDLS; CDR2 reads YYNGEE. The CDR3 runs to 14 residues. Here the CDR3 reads CASSVVGGQGKQYF.

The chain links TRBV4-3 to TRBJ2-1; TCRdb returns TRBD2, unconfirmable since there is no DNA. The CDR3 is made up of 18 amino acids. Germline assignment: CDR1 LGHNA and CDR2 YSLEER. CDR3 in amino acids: CASSQAIARRTSYNEQFF.

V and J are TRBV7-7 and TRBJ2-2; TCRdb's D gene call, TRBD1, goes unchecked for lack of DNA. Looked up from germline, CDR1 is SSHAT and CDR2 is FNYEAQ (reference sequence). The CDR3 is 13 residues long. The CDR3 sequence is CASSPHRTGELFF.